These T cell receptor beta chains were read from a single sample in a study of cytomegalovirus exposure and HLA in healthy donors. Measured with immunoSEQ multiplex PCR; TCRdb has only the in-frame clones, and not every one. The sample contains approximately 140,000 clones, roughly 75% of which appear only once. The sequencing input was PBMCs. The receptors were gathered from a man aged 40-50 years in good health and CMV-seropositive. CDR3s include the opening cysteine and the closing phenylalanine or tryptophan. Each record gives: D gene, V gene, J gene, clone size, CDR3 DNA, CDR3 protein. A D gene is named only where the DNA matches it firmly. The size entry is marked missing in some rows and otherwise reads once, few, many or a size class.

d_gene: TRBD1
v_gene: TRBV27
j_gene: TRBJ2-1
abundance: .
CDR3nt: TGTGCCAGCAGTTTGTCAGTGACAGGGGTTTACAATGAGCAGTTCTTC
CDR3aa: CASSLSVTGVYNEQFF

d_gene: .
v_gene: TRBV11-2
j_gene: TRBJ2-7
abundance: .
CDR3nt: TGTGCCAGCAGCTTAGCCGGGTATGGCGGCGAGCAGTACTTC
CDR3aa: CASSLAGYGGEQYF

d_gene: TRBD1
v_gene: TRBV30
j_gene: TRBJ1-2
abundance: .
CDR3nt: TGTGCCTGTACGTCCGGACAGGGTCCAACTAACTATGGCTACACCTTC
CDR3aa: CACTSGQGPTNYGYTF

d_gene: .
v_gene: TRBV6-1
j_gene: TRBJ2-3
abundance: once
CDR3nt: TGTGCCAGCAGTGAAATCAGTAGGGCAGGGTACGCTCAAGATACGCAGTATTTT
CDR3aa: CASSEISRAGYAQDTQYF

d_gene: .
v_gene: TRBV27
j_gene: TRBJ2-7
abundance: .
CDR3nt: TGTGCCAGCAGTTTTGGGGCAGGTACCTACGAGCAGTACTTC
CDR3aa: CASSFGAGTYEQYF

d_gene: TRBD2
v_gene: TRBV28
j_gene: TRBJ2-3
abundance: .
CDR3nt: TGTGCCAGCAGTTCTAGCGGGGGGGCCTCAGATACGCAGTATTTT
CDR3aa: CASSSSGGASDTQYF

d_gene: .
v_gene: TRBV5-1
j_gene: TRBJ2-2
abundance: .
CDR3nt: TGCGCCAGCAGCTTGGTGGGCGCCGGGGAGCTGTTTTTT
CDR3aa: CASSLVGAGELFF

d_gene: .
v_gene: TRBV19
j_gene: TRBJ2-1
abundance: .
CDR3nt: TGTGCCAGTATGTACGGTAGCCTAGGCAATGAGCAGTTCTTC
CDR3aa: CASMYGSLGNEQFF

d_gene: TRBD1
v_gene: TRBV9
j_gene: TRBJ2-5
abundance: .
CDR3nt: TGTGCCAGCAGCGTAGACCCCGGACAGGGGGGGACCCAGTACTTC
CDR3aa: CASSVDPGQGGTQYF

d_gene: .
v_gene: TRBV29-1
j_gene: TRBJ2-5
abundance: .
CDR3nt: TGCAGCGTTGCTCGAGGGTGGGAGACCCAGTACTTC
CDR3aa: CSVARGWETQYF

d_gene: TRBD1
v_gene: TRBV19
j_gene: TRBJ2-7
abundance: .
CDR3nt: TGTGCCAGTAGTATTGAATGGACAGGCTCCTACGAGCAGTACTTC
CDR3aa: CASSIEWTGSYEQYF

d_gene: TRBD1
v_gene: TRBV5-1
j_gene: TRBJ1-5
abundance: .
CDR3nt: TGCGCCAGCAGCTTGGACGGACAGGACTACAATCAGCCCCAGCATTTT
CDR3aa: CASSLDGQDYNQPQHF

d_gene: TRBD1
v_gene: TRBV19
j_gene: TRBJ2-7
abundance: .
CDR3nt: TGTGCCAGTAGTCCTCGGACAGGGCTCTCCTACGAGCAGTACTTC
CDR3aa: CASSPRTGLSYEQYF

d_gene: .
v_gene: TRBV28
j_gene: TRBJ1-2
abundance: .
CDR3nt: TGTGCCAGCAGTTTACACGGACAGACCAACTATGGCTACACCTTC
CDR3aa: CASSLHGQTNYGYTF

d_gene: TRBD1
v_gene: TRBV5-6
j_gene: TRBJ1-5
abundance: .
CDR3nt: TGTGCCAGCAGCTACCGAAGGACAGGGGGCTTCAATCAGCCCCAGCATTTT
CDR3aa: CASSYRRTGGFNQPQHF

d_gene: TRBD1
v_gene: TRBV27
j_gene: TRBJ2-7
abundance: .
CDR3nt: TGTGCCACAGAAGGGGGCGCCCGGGAGCAGTACTTC
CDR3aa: CATEGGAREQYF

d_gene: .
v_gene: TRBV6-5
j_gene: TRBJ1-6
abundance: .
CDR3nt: TGTGCCAGCAGTTACTCCGCAGGTCCGAATTCACCCCTCCACTTT
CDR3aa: CASSYSAGPNSPLHF

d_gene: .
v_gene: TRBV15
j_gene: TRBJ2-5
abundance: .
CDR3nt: TGTGCCACCAGCAGAGCGGGCGGGGACAGCAGGGAAGAGACCCAGTACTTC
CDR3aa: CATSRAGGDSREETQYF

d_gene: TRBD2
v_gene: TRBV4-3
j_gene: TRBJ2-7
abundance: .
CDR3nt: TGCGCCAGCAGCCCTCCCCTTGGACTAGCGGGGGGGCGAGTTCACGAGCAGTACTTC
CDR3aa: CASSPPLGLAGGRVHEQYF

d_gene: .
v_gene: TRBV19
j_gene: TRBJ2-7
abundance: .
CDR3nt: TGTGCCAGTAGTATAGGAGGGCTTAAGGAGCAGTACTTC
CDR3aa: CASSIGGLKEQYF

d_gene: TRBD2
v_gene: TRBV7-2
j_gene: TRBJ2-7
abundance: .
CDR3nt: TGTGCCAGCAGCTTAGTGAGTGCGGGAGCGACCTACGAGCAGTACTTC
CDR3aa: CASSLVSAGATYEQYF

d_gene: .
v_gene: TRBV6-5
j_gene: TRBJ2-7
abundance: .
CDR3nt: TGTGCCAGCAGTTACTTCAACAGGGACTACGAGCAGTACTTC
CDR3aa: CASSYFNRDYEQYF

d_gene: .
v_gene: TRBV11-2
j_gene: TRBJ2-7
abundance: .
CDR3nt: TGTGCCAGCAGCTTGACAGGACCTAGGGGGGAGCAGTACTTC
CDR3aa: CASSLTGPRGEQYF

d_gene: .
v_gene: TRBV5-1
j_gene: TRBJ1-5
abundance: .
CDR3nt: TGCGCCAGCAGCTTGGGGTCAGAATATAGCAATCAGCCCCAGCATTTT
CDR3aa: CASSLGSEYSNQPQHF

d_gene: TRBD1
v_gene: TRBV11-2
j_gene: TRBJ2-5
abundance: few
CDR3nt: TGTGCCAGCAGCCAGGGGGTTCGGGACAGGAGACAAGAGACCCAGTACTTC
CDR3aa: CASSQGVRDRRQETQYF

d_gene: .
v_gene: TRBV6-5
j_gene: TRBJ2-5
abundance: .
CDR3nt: TGTGCCAGCAGTCGGGGTCCTCAAGAGACCCAGTACTTC
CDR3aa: CASSRGPQETQYF

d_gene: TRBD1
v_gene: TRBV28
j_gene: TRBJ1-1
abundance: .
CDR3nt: TGTGCCAGCAGTTGGGGGACAGGGGTCTTCAAAGCTTTCTTT
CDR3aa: CASSWGTGVFKAFF

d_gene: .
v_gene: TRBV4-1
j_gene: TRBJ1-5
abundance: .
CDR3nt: TGCGCCAGCAGCCAAGACAGGGGAGAAGGACAGCCCCAGCATTTT
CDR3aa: CASSQDRGEGQPQHF

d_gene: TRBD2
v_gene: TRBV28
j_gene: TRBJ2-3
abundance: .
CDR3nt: TGTGCCAGCAGTAAAGGGACTAGCGGGGGGGAAATAGATACGCAGTATTTT
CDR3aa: CASSKGTSGGEIDTQYF

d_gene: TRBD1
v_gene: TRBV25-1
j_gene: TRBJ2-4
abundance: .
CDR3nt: TGTGCCAGCAGTAATACAGGGGCCCGAACCAAAAACATTCAGTACTTC
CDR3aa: CASSNTGARTKNIQYF

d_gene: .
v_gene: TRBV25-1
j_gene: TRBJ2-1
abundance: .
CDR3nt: TGTGCCAGCAGTCGAGGGCCATCCTACAATGAGCAGTTCTTC
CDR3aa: CASSRGPSYNEQFF

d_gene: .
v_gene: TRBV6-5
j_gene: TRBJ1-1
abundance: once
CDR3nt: TGTGCCAGCAGTCCAGGGCTTTGGAACACTGAAGCTTTCTTT
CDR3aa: CASSPGLWNTEAFF

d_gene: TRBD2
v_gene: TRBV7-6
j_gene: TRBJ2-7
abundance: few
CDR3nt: TGTGCCAGCAGCTTAGCTAGCGGGGGGCCCATCGGGAGTAGAGAGCAGTACTTC
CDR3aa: CASSLASGGPIGSREQYF

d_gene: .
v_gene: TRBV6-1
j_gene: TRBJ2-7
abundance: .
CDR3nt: TGTGCCAGCAGTGCACGCCGGGTAGGGGAATACGAGCAGTACTTC
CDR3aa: CASSARRVGEYEQYF